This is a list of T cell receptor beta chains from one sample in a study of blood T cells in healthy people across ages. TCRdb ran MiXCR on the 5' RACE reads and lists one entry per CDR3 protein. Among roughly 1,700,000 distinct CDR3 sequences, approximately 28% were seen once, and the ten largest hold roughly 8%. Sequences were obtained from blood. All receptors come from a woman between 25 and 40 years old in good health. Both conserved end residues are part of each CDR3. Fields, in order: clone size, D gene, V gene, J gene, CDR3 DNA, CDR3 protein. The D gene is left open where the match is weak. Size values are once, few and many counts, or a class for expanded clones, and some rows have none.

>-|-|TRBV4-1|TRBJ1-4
TGCGCCAGCAGCCGCGCTTGGGGCAAGAATGAAAAACTGTTTTTT
CASSRAWGKNEKLFF
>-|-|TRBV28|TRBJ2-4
TGTGCCACCCTCGGGGGTCTGGCCAAAAACATTCAGTACTTC
CATLGGLAKNIQYF
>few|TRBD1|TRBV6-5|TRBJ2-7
TGTGCCAGCACGGGACAGGGAAACGAGCAGTACTTC
CASTGQGNEQYF
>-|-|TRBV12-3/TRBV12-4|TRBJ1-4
TGTGCCAGCAGCTCCTGGGTCGAAAAACTGTTTTTT
CASSSWVEKLFF
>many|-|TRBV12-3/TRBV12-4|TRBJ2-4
TGTGCCAGCAGCGCCACCGGTCGAAACATTCAGTACTTC
CASSATGRNIQYF
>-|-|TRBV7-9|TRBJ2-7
TGTGCCAGCAGCCCCCAATCCCAGTTCGGGCAGTACTTC
CASSPQSQFGQYF
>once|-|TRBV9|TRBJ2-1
TGTGCCAGCAGCGTACTCGGGGACGCCCACAATGAGCAGTTCTTC
CASSVLGDAHNEQFF
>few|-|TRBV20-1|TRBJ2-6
TGCAGTGCTAGGGAGGGGAGGGGGGCCAACGTCCTGACTTTC
CSAREGRGANVLTF
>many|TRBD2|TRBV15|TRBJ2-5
TGTGCCACCAGCAGAGCTGGGGAGGGGGAGACCCAGTACTTC
CATSRAGEGETQYF
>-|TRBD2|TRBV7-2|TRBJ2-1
TGTGCCGGCAGCTTAGTTCAGCGGGGACCGTTCTTC
CAGSLVQRGPFF
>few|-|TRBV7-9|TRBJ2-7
TGTGCCAGCAGCTTAGAGACAGCCACTGGCGAGCAGTACTTC
CASSLETATGEQYF
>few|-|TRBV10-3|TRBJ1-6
TGTGCCATCAGGGAGAGGAATAATTCACCCCTCCACTTT
CAIRERNNSPLHF
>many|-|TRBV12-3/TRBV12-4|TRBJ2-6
TGTGCCAGCGGATTGTGGGCTGGGGCCAACGTCCTGACTTTC
CASGLWAGANVLTF
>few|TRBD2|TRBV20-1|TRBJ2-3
TGCAGTGCTAGAGATCCTAGCGGGGGAGCTAGCACAGATACGCAGTATTTT
CSARDPSGGASTDTQYF
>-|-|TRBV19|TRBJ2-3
TGTGCCAGTAGTACAAGGGACACACTTGGGACAGATACGCAGTATTTT
CASSTRDTLGTDTQYF
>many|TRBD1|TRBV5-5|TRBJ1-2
TGTGCCAGCAGTTCCGGGACAGGGGAAATTGGCTACACCTTC
CASSSGTGEIGYTF
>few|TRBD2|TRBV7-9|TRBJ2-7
TGTGCCAGCAGCCCGTTCGGAGCGGGGCTATCCTACGAGCAGTACTTC
CASSPFGAGLSYEQYF
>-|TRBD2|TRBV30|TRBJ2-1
TGTGCCTGGTCGGGACTAGGTAGCAATGAGCAGTTCTTC
CAWSGLGSNEQFF
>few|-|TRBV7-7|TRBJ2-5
TGTGCCAGCAGCCGGGCCCCGAGCGAGACCCAGTACTTC
CASSRAPSETQYF
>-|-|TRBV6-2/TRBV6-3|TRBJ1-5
TGTGCCAGCAGTCCCCACAGAGGGGATAGCAATCAGCCCCAGCATTTT
CASSPHRGDSNQPQHF
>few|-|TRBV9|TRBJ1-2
TGTGCCAGCAGCCCACCGGGACACCTCTATGGCTACACCTTC
CASSPPGHLYGYTF
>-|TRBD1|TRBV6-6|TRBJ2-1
TGTGCCAGCAGTTACGTTTCAGGACAGGGGCTCTACGAGCAGTTCTTC
CASSYVSGQGLYEQFF
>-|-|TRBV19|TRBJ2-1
TGTGCCAGTAGTGGGGGGTGGAGTTACAATGAGCAGTTCTTC
CASSGGWSYNEQFF
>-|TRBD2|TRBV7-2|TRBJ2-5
TGTGCCAGCAGCTTCGGACTAGCGGGAGATTACCAAGAGACCCAGTACTTC
CASSFGLAGDYQETQYF
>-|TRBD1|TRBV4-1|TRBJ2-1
TGCGCCAGCAGCCAGGGACCTCGGACAGGGGAGTTCAATGAGCAGTTCTTC
CASSQGPRTGEFNEQFF
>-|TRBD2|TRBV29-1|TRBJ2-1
TGCAGCATCGGGAGTGGCTTAGCGGGGGCCTACAATGAGCAGTTCTTC
CSIGSGLAGAYNEQFF
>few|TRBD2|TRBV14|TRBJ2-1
TGTGCCAGCAGCCAAGGAGGCGGGCTAGCGGGATCCAATGAGCAGTTCTTC
CASSQGGGLAGSNEQFF
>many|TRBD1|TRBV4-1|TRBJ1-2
TGCGCCAGCAGCGACCGACAGGGGGACTATGGCTACACCTTC
CASSDRQGDYGYTF
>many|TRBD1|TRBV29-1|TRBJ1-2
TGCAGCGTTAACAGCCTAGGACAGGGGGTAATAGGGTATGGCTACACCTTC
CSVNSLGQGVIGYGYTF
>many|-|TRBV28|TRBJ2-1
TGTGCCAGCACCCCTGGAGGGCAGTTCTACAATGAGCAGTTCTTC
CASTPGGQFYNEQFF
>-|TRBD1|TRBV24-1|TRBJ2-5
TGTGCCACCAGTGATAGGACAGGGCAAGAGACCCAGTACTTC
CATSDRTGQETQYF
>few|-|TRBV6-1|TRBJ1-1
TGTGCCAGCATGAGTGGCCTTGGCAGGGGAATGAACACTGAAGCTTTCTTT
CASMSGLGRGMNTEAFF
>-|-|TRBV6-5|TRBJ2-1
TGTGCCAGCAGGGTGGGAGGTAGCGATGAGCAGTTCTTC
CASRVGGSDEQFF
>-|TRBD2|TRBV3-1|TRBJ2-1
TGTGCCAGCAGTCCTCTAGCGGGGAACGGTGAGCAGTTCTTC
CASSPLAGNGEQFF
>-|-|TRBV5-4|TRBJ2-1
TGTGCCAGCGGGATCAGCTCCTACAATGAGCAGTTCTTC
CASGISSYNEQFF